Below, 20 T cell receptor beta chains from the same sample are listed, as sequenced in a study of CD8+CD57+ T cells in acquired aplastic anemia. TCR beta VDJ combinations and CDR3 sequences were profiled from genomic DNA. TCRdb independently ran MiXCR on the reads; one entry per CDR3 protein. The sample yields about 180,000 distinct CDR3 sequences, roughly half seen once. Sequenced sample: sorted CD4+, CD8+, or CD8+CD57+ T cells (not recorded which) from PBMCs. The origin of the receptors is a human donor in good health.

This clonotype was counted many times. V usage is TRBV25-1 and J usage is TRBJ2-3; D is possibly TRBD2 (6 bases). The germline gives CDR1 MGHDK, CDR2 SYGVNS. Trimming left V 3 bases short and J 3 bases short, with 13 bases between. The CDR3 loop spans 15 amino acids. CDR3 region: CASSETGAETDTQYF. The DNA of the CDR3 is TGTGCCAGCAGTGAGACGGGAGCGGAGACAGATACGCAGTATTTT.

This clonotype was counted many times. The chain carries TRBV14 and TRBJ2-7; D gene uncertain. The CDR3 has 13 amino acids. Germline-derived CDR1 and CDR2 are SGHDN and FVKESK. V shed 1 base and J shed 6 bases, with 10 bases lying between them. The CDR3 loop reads CASSQGLPSEQYF. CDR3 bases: TGTGCCAGCAGCCAAGGTCTGCCAAGCGAGCAGTACTTC.

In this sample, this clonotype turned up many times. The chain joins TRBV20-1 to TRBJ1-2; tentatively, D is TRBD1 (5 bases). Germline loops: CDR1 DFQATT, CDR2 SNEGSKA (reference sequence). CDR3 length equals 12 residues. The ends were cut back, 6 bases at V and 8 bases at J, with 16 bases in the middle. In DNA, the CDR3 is TGCAGTGCAACTACAGGCCCAGGCGGCTACACCTTC. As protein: CSATTGPGGYTF.

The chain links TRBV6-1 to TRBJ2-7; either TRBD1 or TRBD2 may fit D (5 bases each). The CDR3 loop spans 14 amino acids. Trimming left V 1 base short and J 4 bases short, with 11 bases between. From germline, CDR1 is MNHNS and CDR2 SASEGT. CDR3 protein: CASSEGDLIYEQYF. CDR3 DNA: TGTGCCAGCAGTGAAGGGGACCTGATATACGAGCAGTACTTC.

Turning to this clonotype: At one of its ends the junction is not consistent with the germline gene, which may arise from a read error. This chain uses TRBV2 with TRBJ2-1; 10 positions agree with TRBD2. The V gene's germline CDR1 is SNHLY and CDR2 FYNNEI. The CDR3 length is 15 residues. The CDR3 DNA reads TGTGCCAGCGGTGAGGCCGCTAGCGGGAGTGGTGAGCAGTTCTTC. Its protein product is CASGEAASGSGEQFF.

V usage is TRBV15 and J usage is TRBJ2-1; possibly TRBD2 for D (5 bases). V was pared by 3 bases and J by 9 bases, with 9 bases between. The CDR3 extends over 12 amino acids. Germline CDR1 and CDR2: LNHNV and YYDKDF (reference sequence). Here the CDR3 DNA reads TGTGCCACCAGCAGTGAACGGGGTGAGCAGTTCTTC. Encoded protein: CATSSERGEQFF.

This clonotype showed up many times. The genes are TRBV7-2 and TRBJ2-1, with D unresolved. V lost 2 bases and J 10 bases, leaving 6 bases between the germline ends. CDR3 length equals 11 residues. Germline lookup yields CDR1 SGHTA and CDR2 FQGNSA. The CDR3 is CASSLIEEQFF. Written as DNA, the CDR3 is TGTGCCAGCAGCTTAATCGAAGAGCAGTTCTTC.

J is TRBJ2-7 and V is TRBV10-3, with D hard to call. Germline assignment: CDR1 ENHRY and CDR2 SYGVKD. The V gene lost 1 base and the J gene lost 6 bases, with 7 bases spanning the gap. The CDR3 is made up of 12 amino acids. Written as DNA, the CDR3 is TGTGCCATCAGTGAGTTGGTCACCGAGCAGTACTTC. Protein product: CAISELVTEQYF.

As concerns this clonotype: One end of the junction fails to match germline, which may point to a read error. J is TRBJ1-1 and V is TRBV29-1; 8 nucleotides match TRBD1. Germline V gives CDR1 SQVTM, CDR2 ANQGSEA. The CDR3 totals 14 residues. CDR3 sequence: CASSGNRGDTEAFF. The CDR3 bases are TGTGCCAGCAGCGGAAACAGGGGGGACACTGAAGCTTTCTTT. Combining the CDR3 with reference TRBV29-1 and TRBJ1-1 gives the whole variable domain SAVISQKPSRDICQRGTSLTIQCQVDSQVTMMFWYRQQPGQSLTLIATANQGSEATYESGFVIDKFPISRPNLTFSTLTVSNMSPEDSSIYLCASSGNRGDTEAFFGQGTRLTVV.

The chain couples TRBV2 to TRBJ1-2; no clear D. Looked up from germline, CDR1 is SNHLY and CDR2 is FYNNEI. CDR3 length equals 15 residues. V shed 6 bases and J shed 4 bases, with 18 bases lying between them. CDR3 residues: CASSALDTDLYGYTF. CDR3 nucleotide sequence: TGTGCCAGCAGCGCTTTAGACACCGATCTCTATGGCTACACCTTC.

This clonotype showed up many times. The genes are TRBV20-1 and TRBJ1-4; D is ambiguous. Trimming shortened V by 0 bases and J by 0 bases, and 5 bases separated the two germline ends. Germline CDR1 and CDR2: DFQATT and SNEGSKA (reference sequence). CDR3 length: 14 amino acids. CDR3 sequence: CSARESATNEKLFF. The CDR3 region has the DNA TGCAGTGCTAGAGAGAGCGCAACTAATGAAAAACTGTTTTTT.

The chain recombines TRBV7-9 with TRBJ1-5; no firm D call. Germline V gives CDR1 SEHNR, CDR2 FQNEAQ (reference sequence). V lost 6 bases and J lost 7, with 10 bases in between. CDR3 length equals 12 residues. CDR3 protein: CASSFTRQPQHF. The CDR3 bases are TGTGCCAGCAGTTTCACGAGACAGCCCCAGCATTTT.

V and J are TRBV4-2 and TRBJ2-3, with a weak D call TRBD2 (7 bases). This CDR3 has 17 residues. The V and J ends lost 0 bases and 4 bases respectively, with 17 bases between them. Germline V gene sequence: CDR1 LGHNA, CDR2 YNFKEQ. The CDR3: CASSQERRGPGADTQYF. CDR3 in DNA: TGTGCCAGCAGCCAAGAAAGGCGGGGGCCCGGGGCAGATACGCAGTATTTT.

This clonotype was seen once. The CDR3 region has the DNA TGTGCCAGTAGTGCCGCCCCGGGACGGAGCACAGATACGCAGTATTTT. Residues: CASSAAPGRSTDTQYF. This chain uses TRBV19 with TRBJ2-3; D tentatively reads TRBD1 or TRBD2 (5 bases each). Trimming shortened V by 5 bases and J by 0 bases, and 15 bases separated the two germline ends. The CDR3 runs to 16 residues. Germline CDR1 is LNHDA and CDR2 is SQIVND (reference sequence).

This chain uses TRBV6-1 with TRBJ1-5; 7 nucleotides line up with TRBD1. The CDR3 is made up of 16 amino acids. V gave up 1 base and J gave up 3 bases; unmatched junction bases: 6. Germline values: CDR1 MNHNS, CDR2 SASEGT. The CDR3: CASSEGGGRVNQPQHF. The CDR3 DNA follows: TGTGCCAGCAGTGAAGGAGGGGGCAGGGTCAATCAGCCCCAGCATTTT.

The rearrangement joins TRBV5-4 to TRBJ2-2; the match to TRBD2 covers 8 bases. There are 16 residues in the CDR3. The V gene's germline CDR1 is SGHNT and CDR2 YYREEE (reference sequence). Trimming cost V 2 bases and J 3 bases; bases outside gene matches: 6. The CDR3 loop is CASSFLSGMDTGELFF. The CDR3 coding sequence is TGTGCCAGCAGCTTCCTTAGCGGGATGGACACCGGGGAGCTGTTTTTT.

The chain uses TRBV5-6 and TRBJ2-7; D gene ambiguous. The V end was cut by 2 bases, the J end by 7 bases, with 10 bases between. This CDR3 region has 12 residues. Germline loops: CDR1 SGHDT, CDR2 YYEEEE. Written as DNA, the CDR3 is TGTGCCAGCAGCTTAGAGACACCAGAGCAGTACTTC. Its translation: CASSLETPEQYF.

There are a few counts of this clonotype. This chain's CDR3 is CASSGTSPDTQYF. In DNA, the CDR3 is TGTGCCAGCAGCGGTACTAGTCCAGATACGCAGTATTTT. The chain employs TRBV7-8 and TRBJ2-3, with D possibly being TRBD2 (5 bases). Germline values: CDR1 SGHVS, CDR2 FQNEAQ. CDR3 length: 13 amino acids. The V end lost 5 bases, the J end lost 4 bases, and 10 bases lay between the germline ends.

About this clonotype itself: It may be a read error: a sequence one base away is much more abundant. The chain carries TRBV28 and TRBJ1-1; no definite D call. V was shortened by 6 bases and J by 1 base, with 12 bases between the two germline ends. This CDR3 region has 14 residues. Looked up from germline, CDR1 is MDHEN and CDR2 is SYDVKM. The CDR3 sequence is CASSRQRKNTEAFF. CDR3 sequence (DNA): TGTGCCAGCAGCCGTCAGAGGAAGAACACTGAAGCTTTCTTT.

CDR3 DNA sequence: TGCAGTGCTAGAGATCCCGGACTAGCGGGAAAGGCATACGAGCAGTACTTC. Encoded protein: CSARDPGLAGKAYEQYF. V gene TRBV20-1 combines with J gene TRBJ2-7, with TRBD2 matching 12 bases. The germline gives CDR1 DFQATT, CDR2 SNEGSKA (reference sequence). V was pared by 0 bases and J by 4 bases, with 10 bases of the junction left unmatched. This CDR3 contains 17 residues.